This is a list of T cell receptor beta chains from one sample in a study of cytomegalovirus exposure and HLA in healthy donors. Using immunoSEQ multiplex PCR, the repertoire was profiled, and TCRdb retains in-frame clones only, with some absent. In the table there are approximately 300,000 clones, around 87% of which are singletons. Source material: PBMCs. These receptors were collected from a woman under 40 in good health and CMV-seropositive. The CDR3 runs from the conserved cysteine through the conserved F or W. Fields, in order: V gene, CDR3 length, clone size, J gene, D gene, CDR3 protein, CDR3 DNA. The D gene is left open where the match is weak. The size of a clone is reported for some rows only, either as once, few or many, or as a class for expanded clones.

V gene: TRBV27; CDR3 length: 15; clone size: NA; J gene: TRBJ1-3; D gene: NA; CDR3 protein: CASSLHSTSGNTIYF; CDR3 DNA: TGTGCCAGCAGTTTACACAGCACCTCTGGAAACACCATATATTTT
V gene: TRBV4-3; CDR3 length: 16; clone size: NA; J gene: TRBJ2-7; D gene: TRBD2; CDR3 protein: CASSQGIAGVPYEQYF; CDR3 DNA: TGCGCCAGCAGCCAAGGTATAGCGGGGGTTCCCTACGAGCAGTACTTC
V gene: TRBV2; CDR3 length: 12; clone size: few; J gene: TRBJ1-4; D gene: NA; CDR3 protein: CASSGSPGTLFF; CDR3 DNA: TGTGCCAGCAGTGGGTCCCCCGGGACGCTGTTTTTT
V gene: TRBV5-6; CDR3 length: 15; clone size: NA; J gene: TRBJ2-5; D gene: TRBD1; CDR3 protein: CASSLNGRGQETQYF; CDR3 DNA: TGTGCCAGCAGCTTGAACGGCAGGGGGCAAGAGACCCAGTACTTC
V gene: TRBV7-3; CDR3 length: 15; clone size: NA; J gene: TRBJ1-6; D gene: NA; CDR3 protein: CASSLEGQSNSPLHF; CDR3 DNA: TGTGCCAGCAGCTTAGAAGGACAGAGCAATTCACCCCTCCACTTT
V gene: TRBV4-3; CDR3 length: 15; clone size: NA; J gene: TRBJ2-7; D gene: NA; CDR3 protein: CASSQERSVLYEQYF; CDR3 DNA: TGCGCCAGCAGCCAAGAGAGAAGTGTCCTCTACGAGCAGTACTTC
V gene: TRBV5-5; CDR3 length: 16; clone size: NA; J gene: TRBJ1-4; D gene: NA; CDR3 protein: CASSSQARATNEKLFF; CDR3 DNA: TGTGCCAGCAGTTCACAGGCCCGAGCAACTAATGAAAAACTGTTTTTT
V gene: TRBV18; CDR3 length: 15; clone size: NA; J gene: TRBJ2-2; D gene: NA; CDR3 protein: CASSPNRENTGELFF; CDR3 DNA: TGTGCCAGCTCACCAAACAGGGAAAACACCGGGGAGCTGTTTTTT
V gene: TRBV13; CDR3 length: 15; clone size: NA; J gene: TRBJ2-1; D gene: TRBD1; CDR3 protein: CASSARQGSYNEQFF; CDR3 DNA: TGTGCCAGCAGCGCTAGACAGGGGTCCTACAATGAGCAGTTCTTC
V gene: TRBV30; CDR3 length: 11; clone size: NA; J gene: TRBJ2-2; D gene: NA; CDR3 protein: CAWSGTGELFF; CDR3 DNA: TGTGCCTGGAGCGGTACCGGGGAGCTGTTTTTT
V gene: TRBV15; CDR3 length: 14; clone size: NA; J gene: TRBJ2-7; D gene: NA; CDR3 protein: CATSSGGNAYEQYF; CDR3 DNA: TGTGCCACCAGTTCGGGCGGGAACGCGTACGAGCAGTACTTC
V gene: TRBV5-4; CDR3 length: 12; clone size: NA; J gene: TRBJ1-1; D gene: NA; CDR3 protein: CASSLAATEAFF; CDR3 DNA: TGTGCCAGCAGCTTGGCGGCCACTGAAGCTTTCTTT
V gene: TRBV4-1; CDR3 length: 16; clone size: NA; J gene: TRBJ2-1; D gene: TRBD2; CDR3 protein: CASSQLAGGIVVEQFF; CDR3 DNA: TGCGCCAGCAGCCAGCTAGCGGGAGGCATTGTTGTTGAGCAGTTCTTC